In this sample, the clone carrying this TCR beta chain turned up many times. The record originates from a study of human T cells and chemical hapten exposure. Time point described: patch test 3, about 24 weeks after DPC sensitization. Treatment: therapeutic diphenylcyclopropenone sensitization with weekly scalp DPC. Each CDR3 protein gets one entry after TCRdb re-called the RACE reads with MiXCR. The sample lists about 190,000 distinct CDR3 sequences, around 25% occurring once. The ends were cut back, 1 base at V and 0 bases at J, with 12 bases in the middle. This CDR3 is 17 amino acids long. Germline V gene sequence: CDR1 SGHTA, CDR2 FQGNSA.

The sequencing here drew on whole blood, taken in connection with sensitization to the hapten diphenylcyclopropenone (DPC). This sequence joins TRBV7-2 and TRBJ2-2; no clear D. The source of this sequence is a woman aged 40 to 55 with alopecia areata. Some clones in this sample may be carry-over from other donors' samples. The CDR3 nucleotides read TGTGCCAGCAGCTTAGTCATGGCGTTCGCGAACACCGGGGAGCTGTTTTTT. This codes for CASSLVMAFANTGELFF. Full variable domain (missing parts from reference TRBV7-2 and TRBJ2-2): GAGVSQSPSNKVTEKGKDVELRCDPISGHTALYWYRQSLGQGLEFLIYFQGNSAPDKSGLPSDRFSAERTGGSVSTLTIQRTQQEDSAVYLCASSLVMAFANTGELFFGEGSRLTVL.